This T cell receptor (beta chain) originates from a study of shared clonotypes between healthy human individuals. Clones were sequenced by immunoSEQ multiplex PCR, and TCRdb holds only the in-frame ones, with some missing. This repertoire shows some 92,000 clones, more than 45% found once; its top ten account for over 12%. The V end lost 7 bases, the J end lost 0 bases, and 12 bases lay between the germline ends. This CDR3 region has 13 residues. CDR1 and CDR2 (germline): SQVTM, ANQGSEA. Sequencing input: PBMCs. The V gene is TRBV29-1, the J gene TRBJ1-1, with unresolved D. The receptor was derived from a woman aged 40 to 50 in good health. Some clones in this sample may be carry-over from other donors' samples. CDR3 DNA: TGCAGCGGGCAGCAGGCCATGAACACTGAAGCTTTCTTT. The encoded protein is CSGQQAMNTEAFF.